These 19 T cell receptor beta chains were sequenced from one sample in a study of blood T cell repertoires in COVID-19. Sequencing was performed with immunoSEQ multiplex PCR; in TCRdb, only in-frame clones are kept and a portion is missing. The data show almost 70,000 clones, 70% to 90% seen once. The sample consisted of peripheral blood. These receptors all stem from a woman aged 70-85 years with acute or convalescent COVID-19.

The chain couples TRBV28 to TRBJ1-2; weak D call: TRBD1 (5 bases). The V end was cut by 3 bases, the J end by 5 bases, with 19 bases between. Germline V lookup: CDR1 MDHEN, CDR2 SYDVKM. The CDR3 length is 16 residues. The CDR3: CASSFFSRDWVYGYTF. As DNA, the CDR3 is TGTGCCAGCAGTTTCTTTTCCCGGGACTGGGTTTATGGCTACACCTTC.

The chain joins TRBV3-1 (or the pseudogene TRBV3-2) to TRBJ1-4; 7 bases fit TRBD1. From germline, CDR1 is LGHDT and CDR2 YNNKEL (reference sequence). This CDR3 has 13 amino acids. The junction had 6 bases not matched to a gene; V was cut back by 3 bases and J by 11 bases. In DNA form, the CDR3 reads TGTGCCAGCAGCCATTCAGACAGGGAGAAACTGTTTTTT. Amino acid sequence: CASSHSDREKLFF.

The rearrangement uses TRBV12-3 or TRBV12-4 and TRBJ1-1; D uncertain. The V gene lost 5 bases and the J gene lost 4 bases, with 5 bases spanning the gap. The CDR3 is 11 amino acids. Here the CDR3 DNA reads TGTGCCAGCAGTAAGAGCACTGAAGCTTTCTTT. It encodes CASSKSTEAFF.

The chain couples TRBV11-3 to TRBJ1-1, with D hard to call. Germline CDR1 and CDR2: SGHNT and YENEEA. CDR3 length equals 12 residues. V lost 1 base to trimming and J lost 8 bases, with 8 bases between them. The CDR3 DNA sequence: TGTGCCAGCAGCTTAGGAACGGGGGAAGCTTTCTTT. Its translation is CASSLGTGEAFF.

The rearrangement joins TRBV19 to TRBJ1-4, with D possibly matching TRBD1 (5 bases). Trimming took off 6 bases at V and 7 bases at J, with 9 bases between the two ends. Germline values: CDR1 LNHDA, CDR2 SQIVND (reference sequence). The CDR3 extends over 12 amino acids. CDR3 in DNA: TGTGCCAGTAGGACAGTCGGTGAAAAACTGTTTTTT. This gives the protein CASRTVGEKLFF.

The V call is TRBV30, the J call TRBJ1-5, with a weak D call TRBD1 (6 bases). Looked up from germline, CDR1 is GTSNPN and CDR2 is SVGIG (reference sequence). V was pared by 5 bases and J by 4 bases, with 21 bases between. This CDR3 has 16 residues. CDR3 protein: CAWDRQAFRGNQPQHF. The CDR3 region has the DNA TGTGCCTGGGACCGACAGGCCTTTCGGGGTAATCAGCCCCAGCATTTT.

The V call is TRBV21-1, the J call TRBJ1-5; no check of the table's D call, TRBD1, against the DNA was made. TRBV21-1 is an annotated pseudogene. CDR3 length: 16 amino acids. For the CDR3, the DNA is TGTGCCAGCAGCAAAGCCGGACAGGGGGGCAATCAGCCCCAGCATTTT. Translation: CASSKAGQGGNQPQHF.

The J gene is TRBJ2-7, the V gene TRBV15; the match to TRBD2 covers 7 bases. This CDR3 region has 16 residues. In germline, CDR1 is LNHNV, CDR2 YYDKDF (reference sequence). The trim removed 1 base at V and 3 bases at J, leaving 9 bases unmatched. The CDR3 loop is CATSRGPPSGLYEQYF. CDR3 in DNA: TGTGCCACCAGCAGAGGGCCGCCTAGCGGACTCTACGAGCAGTACTTC.

The chain has TRBV27 and TRBJ1-2; D possibly corresponds to TRBD1 (5 bases). CDR1 is MNHEY and CDR2 is SMNVEV in the germline V gene (reference sequence). Trimming shortened V by 2 bases and J by 2 bases, and 6 bases separated the two germline ends. The CDR3 is 13 residues long. CDR3 loop: CASSLRQNYGYTF. For the CDR3, the DNA is TGTGCCAGCAGTTTACGACAGAACTATGGCTACACCTTC.

The rearrangement uses TRBV28 and TRBJ2-2, with TRBD1 matching 8 bases. The CDR3 totals 16 residues. The V gene end was trimmed by 2 bases and the J gene end by 1 base; junction bases not matched to a gene: 3. Germline V lookup: CDR1 MDHEN, CDR2 SYDVKM. The CDR3 nucleotides are TGTGCCAGCAGTTTAGGGGGGACAGGGAACACCGGGGAGCTGTTTTTT. Its translation: CASSLGGTGNTGELFF. Full variable domain (missing parts from reference TRBV28 and TRBJ2-2): DVKVTQSSRYLVKRTGEKVFLECVQDMDHENMFWYRQDPGLGLRLIYFSYDVKMKEKGDIPEGYSVSREKKERFSLILESASTNQTSMYLCASSLGGTGNTGELFFGEGSRLTVL.

This clone has a handful of counts. This rearrangement joins TRBV19 to TRBJ1-2, with D maybe TRBD1 (5 bases). CDR1 and CDR2 from the germline V gene are LNHDA and SQIVND (reference sequence). Trimming cost V 6 bases and J 0 bases, with 20 bases left between them. The CDR3 is made up of 17 amino acids. CDR3 coding DNA: TGTGCCAGTAGCCCGCGGGACGGAGCTATATCTAACTATGGCTACACCTTC. This encodes CASSPRDGAISNYGYTF.

The V and J genes are TRBV28 and TRBJ1-2; 7 bases fit TRBD1. Trimming took 2 bases from V and 7 from J; bases not matched to a gene: 7. Germline assignment: CDR1 MDHEN and CDR2 SYDVKM. CDR3 length equals 14 residues. The CDR3 region is CASSLLTGNGGYTF. The CDR3 nucleotides are TGTGCCAGCAGTTTACTGACAGGGAATGGTGGCTACACCTTC.

This clone has only one observation. Mismatch with germline at one junction end may stem from a read error. The chain couples TRBV7-7 to TRBJ2-3, with D perhaps matching TRBD2 (6 bases). CDR3 length equals 15 residues. Germline CDR1 reads SSHAT; CDR2 reads FNYEAQ (reference sequence). Here the CDR3 reads CASSFSGLVTDTQYF. CDR3 in DNA: TGTGCTAGCAGCTTTTCGGGACTCGTCACAGATACGCAGTATTTT. Full variable domain (remainder filled in from reference TRBV7-7 and TRBJ2-3): GAGVSQSPRYKVTKRGQDVTLRCDPISSHATLYWYQQALGQGPEFLTYFNYEAQPDKSGLPSDRFSAERPEGSISTLTIQRTEQRDSAMYRCASSFSGLVTDTQYFGPGTRLTVL.

V gene TRBV7-2 combines with J gene TRBJ1-4; D unresolved. CDR1 SGHTA and CDR2 FQGNSA come from the germline V gene. Trimming removed 7 bases from V and 13 bases from J, with 13 bases in between. This CDR3 has 11 amino acids. The CDR3 coding sequence is TGTGCCAGCACCATCGGGGAGGGACTGTTTTTT. As protein: CASTIGEGLFF.

V is TRBV6-2 or TRBV6-3 and J is TRBJ1-1, with D maybe TRBD1 (5 bases). The V gene lost 2 bases and the J gene lost 5 bases, with 12 bases spanning the gap. Germline values: CDR1 MNHEY, CDR2 SVGEGT. The CDR3 has 14 amino acids. CDR3 coding DNA: TGTGCCAGCAGTTACGTGGGGGGGTTTACTGAAGCTTTCTTT. It is translated as CASSYVGGFTEAFF.

This chain joins TRBV4-1 and TRBJ1-1, with TRBD1 matching 8 bases. J lost 10 bases, V lost 5 bases, and 12 bases had no gene match. Germline lookup yields CDR1 MGHRA and CDR2 YSYEKL. This CDR3 is 14 amino acids long. The CDR3 nucleotides read TGCGCCAGCAGCTTCCCAGGGGGCGCGGATGTAGCTTTCTTT. Its translation: CASSFPGGADVAFF.

This chain connects TRBV7-2 to TRBJ2-1; TRBD2 matches 11 bases. Germline V lookup: CDR1 SGHTA, CDR2 FQGNSA. The CDR3 is made up of 16 amino acids. V lost 5 bases to trimming and J lost 0 bases; unmatched junction nucleotides: 3. CDR3 amino acids: CASSEGLAVSYNEQFF. As DNA, the CDR3 is TGTGCCAGCAGCGAGGGACTAGCGGTCTCCTACAATGAGCAGTTCTTC.

This clone showed up just once. The chain links TRBV2 to TRBJ1-1; D perhaps matches TRBD1 (5 bases). The germline V gene has CDR1 SNHLY and CDR2 FYNNEI. CDR3 size: 14 residues. Trimming took off 8 bases at V and 4 bases at J, with 17 bases between the two ends. This CDR3 is CASLRSGMSTEAFF. The CDR3 bases are TGTGCCAGCCTAAGGTCAGGGATGAGCACTGAAGCTTTCTTT.

This sequence joins TRBV29-1 and TRBJ2-1; TRBD2 agrees at 8 bases. J lost 9 bases, V lost 6 bases, and 4 bases had no gene match. The germline V gene has CDR1 SQVTM and CDR2 ANQGSEA. The CDR3 is made up of 11 amino acids. In nucleotides, the CDR3 is TGCAGCGTAGCGGGGGAAGGTGAGCAGTTCTTC. It encodes CSVAGEGEQFF.